Following are 4 T cell receptor beta chains from one sample sequenced in a study of beta chain features in type 1 diabetes. Sequenced material consisted of expressed TCRB transcripts (all of the isolated RNA was reverse transcribed). Clones were read by immunoSEQ multiplex PCR, and TCRdb kept only the in-frame ones, dropping some. The data show 250,000 to 300,000 clones, with roughly an eighth seen just once and 0.017% held by the top ten. Broader study findings: Moderate yet significant TCRB CDR3 shortening was seen in Type 1 diabetes patients in all four CD4+ subsets.

No cognate antigen is known for these TCRs. The sequencing input was naive CD4+ T cells from blood. These receptors were collected from a man in his thirties or forties with type 1 diabetes.

The V and J genes are TRBV29-1 and TRBJ2-5, with D hard to call. With 8 bases removed from V and 1 base from J, the gap between germline ends came to 11 bases. The CDR3 has 12 amino acids. The germline V gene has CDR1 SQVTM and CDR2 ANQGSEA. DNA of the CDR3: TGCAGCTCCCTGGGCGTCCAAGAGACCCAGTACTTC. It specifies CSSLGVQETQYF.

J is TRBJ1-5 and V is TRBV27, with D maybe TRBD1 (5 bases). Germline V gene data show CDR1 as MNHEY and CDR2 as SMNVEV (reference sequence). Between the trimmed V and J ends, which lost 6 bases and 2 bases, there was a span of 11 bases. This CDR3 region has 14 residues. The CDR3 loop reads CASSLTGGNQPQHF. In DNA form, the CDR3 reads TGTGCCAGCAGCCTAACGGGGGGCAATCAGCCCCAGCATTTT.

The table lists this clone with a few counts. In DNA, the CDR3 is TGTGCCAGCAGCGCAAGCGGGGGCTACGAGCAGTACTTC. Amino acid sequence: CASSASGGYEQYF. The chain employs TRBV7-3 and TRBJ2-7; 8 nucleotides line up with TRBD2. V gave up 5 bases and J gave up 3 bases; unmatched junction bases: 3. Germline CDR1 reads SGHTA; CDR2 reads FQGTGA. The CDR3 is made up of 13 amino acids.

In this sample, this clone turned up a few times. The chain has TRBV15 and TRBJ2-7; D remains ambiguous. This CDR3 is 13 amino acids long. Per the germline V gene, CDR1 is LNHNV and CDR2 is YYDKDF (reference sequence). V was trimmed by 3 bases and J by 3 bases, leaving 9 bases between them. Here the CDR3 reads CATSSMADYEQYF. Written as DNA, the CDR3 is TGTGCCACCAGCAGCATGGCCGACTACGAGCAGTACTTC.